What follows are 23 T cell receptor beta chains derived from one specimen sequenced in a study of shared clonotypes between healthy human individuals. The protocol was immunoSEQ multiplex PCR, while the TCRdb copy is restricted to in-frame clones and leaves out a portion. The sample has 850,000 to 1,200,000 clones, approximately 70% seen once. The sequencing input was memory CD4+ T cells sorted from blood. Subset given: CD45RA-negative fraction. Receptor source: a man aged 18 to 35 in good health.

This chain connects TRBV5-5 to TRBJ2-7; perhaps TRBD1 as D (6 bases). Germline-derived CDR1 and CDR2 are SGHKS and YYEKEE (reference sequence). The ends were cut back, 4 bases at V and 4 bases at J, with 12 bases in the middle. CDR3 length: 13 residues. CDR3 DNA: TGTGCCAGCAGCGCCGGACAGTTTTACGAGCAGTACTTC. The encoded protein is CASSAGQFYEQYF.

This rearrangement joins TRBV6-5 to TRBJ2-7; 7 positions match TRBD1. This CDR3 has 14 amino acids. CDR1 MNHEY and CDR2 SVGAGI come from the germline V gene. V dropped 10 bases and J dropped 3; count of bases not matched to a gene: 12. The CDR3 protein is CATTSTGSSYEQYF. CDR3 sequence (DNA): TGTGCCACCACCTCGACAGGGAGTAGCTACGAGCAGTACTTC.

This clone was recorded a few times. Within the sample, other DNA sequences also encode this same CDR3. The gene calls are TRBV2 and TRBJ1-1; perhaps TRBD1 as D (6 bases). V was pared by 5 bases and J by 1 base, with 8 bases between. Germline V gene data show CDR1 as SNHLY and CDR2 as FYNNEI. The CDR3 has 13 amino acids. CDR3 bases: TGTGCCAGCAGTAGGGACACGAACACTGAAGCTTTCTTT. It codes for CASSRDTNTEAFF.

The V and J genes are TRBV5-6 and TRBJ2-5, with D perhaps TRBD2 (5 bases). This CDR3 spans 16 amino acids. Germline loops: CDR1 SGHDT, CDR2 YYEEEE. The V and J ends lost 3 bases and 7 bases respectively, with 22 bases between them. CDR3 coding DNA: TGTGCCAGCAGCTCCGCTCAGGCGGGTACCTTTGGGACCCAGTACTTC. Translation gives CASSSAQAGTFGTQYF.

The chain uses TRBV6-5 and TRBJ2-7; possible D gene TRBD1, 5 bases. The CDR3 is 12 residues long. V was trimmed by 0 bases and J by 8 bases, leaving 8 bases between them. Per germline, CDR1 MNHEY and CDR2 SVGAGI. The CDR3 DNA is TGTGCCAGCAGTTACTCAGGGGTCCAGCAGTACTTC. It is translated as CASSYSGVQQYF.

V and J are TRBV25-1 and TRBJ2-1; 11 bases line up with TRBD2. V lost 8 bases and J lost 0; bases outside the gene matches: 3. CDR3 length: 15 amino acids. From germline, CDR1 is MGHDK and CDR2 SYGVNS. The CDR3 spells CASSLAGGSYNEQFF. CDR3 DNA sequence: TGTGCCAGCTCCCTAGCGGGGGGCTCCTACAATGAGCAGTTCTTC.

The rearrangement uses TRBV6-1 and TRBJ1-6; a weak D match, TRBD1 (5 bases). The V gene's germline CDR1 is MNHNS and CDR2 SASEGT. CDR3 length: 19 residues. Trimming removed 1 base at V and 0 bases at J, with 16 bases between. In DNA, the CDR3 is TGTGCCAGCAGTGAAGTGGAGGGGCGGTGGGGCTCCTATAATTCACCCCTCCACTTT. Translated, it gives CASSEVEGRWGSYNSPLHF.

The V call is TRBV5-1, the J call TRBJ2-7, with TRBD1 as a possible D gene (5 bases). Trimming pared 5 bases from V and 4 bases from J, leaving 13 bases between. Germline CDR1 reads SGHRS; CDR2 reads YFSETQ. This CDR3 contains 13 residues. The CDR3 nucleotides are TGCGCCAGCAGTCCAGACAGACCATACGAGCAGTACTTC. It specifies CASSPDRPYEQYF.

This chain connects TRBV7-9 to TRBJ2-2, with D uncertain. CDR3 size: 17 residues. From germline, CDR1 is SEHNR and CDR2 FQNEAQ (reference sequence). V shed 4 bases and J shed 0 bases, with 15 bases lying between them. CDR3 amino acids: CASSSKGQYANTGELFF. CDR3 nucleotide sequence: TGTGCCAGCAGCTCTAAAGGGCAGTATGCGAACACCGGGGAGCTGTTTTTT.

The CDR3 sequence: CASSPPGGRNTQYF. The DNA for the CDR3 is TGTGCCAGCAGCCCCCCGGGAGGACGGAATACGCAGTATTTT. The chain couples TRBV28 to TRBJ2-3, with 7 bases identical to TRBD2. There are 14 residues in the CDR3. Losses at the gene ends were 6 bases for V and 7 bases for J; bases not matched to a gene: 10. Germline CDR1 is MDHEN and CDR2 is SYDVKM.

At least ten counts were recorded for this clone. The rearrangement uses TRBV30 and TRBJ1-1, with D tentatively TRBD1 (5 bases). The ends were cut back, 5 bases at V and 11 bases at J, with 21 bases in the middle. The V gene's germline CDR1 is GTSNPN and CDR2 SVGIG (reference sequence). This CDR3 region has 13 residues. CDR3 protein: CAWGRSRDLYAFF. As DNA, the CDR3 is TGTGCCTGGGGGCGTAGTCGGGACTTGTATGCTTTCTTT.

This chain uses TRBV28 with TRBJ2-7; tentative D call: TRBD1 (5 bases). Germline CDR1 is MDHEN and CDR2 is SYDVKM. The CDR3 is 13 amino acids. V lost 2 bases, J lost 2 bases, and 7 bases lay in between. CDR3 nucleotide sequence: TGTGCCAGCAGTTTAGACAGTACCTACGAGCAGTACTTC. Translating gives CASSLDSTYEQYF.

The CDR3 nucleotides are TGTGCCAGCAGTGGGCGGGGCAGGGCGGTCAATAGGAACACTGAAGCTTTCTTT. This gives the protein CASSGRGRAVNRNTEAFF. V and J are TRBV6-1 and TRBJ1-1; TRBD1 might be the D (5 bases). Germline V gene sequence: CDR1 MNHNS, CDR2 SASEGT. Trimming removed 4 bases from V and 1 base from J, with 22 bases in between. This CDR3 region has 18 residues.

The chain couples TRBV27 to TRBJ2-7, with TRBD1 matching 7 bases. V was clipped by 7 bases and J by 0 bases; unmatched bases: 6. Germline V CDR1 and CDR2: MNHEY, SMNVEV (reference sequence). The CDR3 sequence is 14 residues long. CDR3 in DNA: TGTGCCAGCAAGCCGGGACAGAGCTCCTACGAGCAGTACTTC. Translation: CASKPGQSSYEQYF.

The chain has TRBV27 and TRBJ2-5, with 12 bases fitting TRBD1. Germline V lookup: CDR1 MNHEY, CDR2 SMNVEV (reference sequence). V lost 0 bases and J lost 4; bases outside the gene matches: 3. This CDR3 has 16 residues. This CDR3 reads CASSLSGTGGLETQYF. The CDR3 DNA reads TGTGCCAGCAGTTTATCCGGGACAGGGGGCTTAGAGACCCAGTACTTC.

The chain uses TRBV2 and TRBJ2-3; D remains ambiguous. CDR1 and CDR2 (germline): SNHLY, FYNNEI. The CDR3 consists of 11 residues. V dropped 6 bases and J dropped 8 bases, with 9 bases sitting between them. This CDR3 reads CASRADGTQYF. CDR3 in DNA: TGTGCCAGCAGGGCCGACGGTACGCAGTATTTT.

V usage is TRBV10-3 and J usage is TRBJ2-3, with 10 bases that match TRBD2. V lost 4 bases, J lost 11 bases, and 6 bases stayed unmatched. The germline V gene has CDR1 ENHRY and CDR2 SYGVKD. This CDR3 is 13 amino acids long. The CDR3: CAISVTTSGLQYF. The DNA of the CDR3 is TGTGCCATCAGTGTAACGACTAGCGGGTTGCAGTATTTT.

This sequence joins TRBV27 and TRBJ2-2; TRBD1 matches at 8 bases. The V gene's germline CDR1 is MNHEY and CDR2 SMNVEV (reference sequence). The CDR3 has 15 amino acids. Unmatched junction bases numbered 5, after V lost 7 bases and J lost 1 base. The CDR3 DNA follows: TGTGCCAGCACCCGGACAGGGTTGAACACCGGGGAGCTGTTTTTT. Amino acid sequence: CASTRTGLNTGELFF.

The chain recombines TRBV6-5 with TRBJ2-1; 7 nucleotides agree with TRBD2. Germline assignment: CDR1 MNHEY and CDR2 SVGAGI. After removal of 5 bases from V and 9 bases from J, the junction contained 13 bases not matched to a gene. This CDR3 has 15 amino acids. CDR3 sequence (DNA): TGTGCCAGCAGTCCCCCCCGGGGGGAGAGAGGTGAGCAGTTCTTC. Translating it yields CASSPPRGERGEQFF.

The genes are TRBV7-2 and TRBJ1-1, with a weak D call TRBD1 (5 bases). With 5 bases removed from V and 10 bases from J, the gap between germline ends came to 17 bases. This CDR3 is built from 13 residues. CDR1 SGHTA and CDR2 FQGNSA come from the germline V gene. The CDR3 DNA sequence: TGTGCCAGCAGCCGATATCAGGGTCTGGGAGCTTTCTTT. It codes for CASSRYQGLGAFF. Full variable domain (missing parts from reference TRBV7-2 and TRBJ1-1): GAGVSQSPSNKVTEKGKDVELRCDPISGHTALYWYRQSLGQGLEFLIYFQGNSAPDKSGLPSDRFSAERTGGSVSTLTIQRTQQEDSAVYLCASSRYQGLGAFFGQGTRLTVV.

J is TRBJ1-1 and V is TRBV5-1; D may be TRBD1 (5 bases). V lost 3 bases to trimming and J lost 1 base, with 10 bases between them. The V gene's germline CDR1 is SGHRS and CDR2 YFSETQ. The CDR3 is 14 amino acids. CDR3 bases: TGCGCCAGCAGCTACGGGGGATCGAACACTGAAGCTTTCTTT. Translation: CASSYGGSNTEAFF.

The chain recombines TRBV28 with TRBJ1-2; no firm D call. The germline CDR1 and CDR2 sequences are MDHEN and SYDVKM. The CDR3 is 12 residues long. Between the trimmed V and J ends, which lost 6 bases and 8 bases, there was a span of 13 bases. CDR3 DNA sequence: TGTGCCAGCAGGAGGGTGCTGATAGGCTACACCTTC. As protein: CASRRVLIGYTF.

The rearrangement uses TRBV6-1 and TRBJ1-2, with 9 bases identical to TRBD1. CDR1 and CDR2 from the germline V gene are MNHNS and SASEGT. The V gene end was trimmed by 6 bases and the J gene end by 4 bases; junction bases not matched to a gene: 6. CDR3 length: 14 residues. Here the CDR3 DNA reads TGTGCCAGCAGGGGAGGACAGGGGAGCTATGGCTACACCTTC. Translation gives CASRGGQGSYGYTF.